This TCR beta chain emerged from a study of shared clonotypes between healthy human individuals. General observations from the study: The naive CD4 repertoires of several donors were compared, and roughly 5.1% of clonotypes were shared.

The V gene's germline CDR1 is SNHLY and CDR2 FYNNEI. Trimming took 6 bases from V and 3 from J, leaving 12 bases between them. The CDR3 totals 13 residues. A note on this clone: Its antigen is undetermined.

Deep-level assay runs were performed. Produced via immunoSEQ multiplex PCR; TCRdb's table is partial and in-frame only. The repertoire holds roughly 1 million clones, with roughly 75% as singletons. Sequenced sample: memory CD4+ T cells sorted from blood. Subset noted: CD45RA-negative fraction. This clonotype was obtained from a man younger than 35 in good health. The chain couples TRBV2 to TRBJ2-7; D is possibly TRBD1 (5 bases). This CDR3 reads CASSREMSYEQYF. CDR3 nucleotide sequence: TGTGCCAGCAGCAGGGAAATGAGCTACGAGCAGTACTTC.